The entry below describes one TCR beta chain. Its cognate antigen is unknown. MiXCR, applied by TCRdb to the RACE reads, yields one record per CDR3 protein. There are about 110,000 distinct CDR3 sequences in the sample; approximately 12% occur only once, and 1.6% lies in the top ten. V lost 6 bases to trimming and J lost 4 bases, with 12 bases between them. The length of the CDR3 is 12 residues. Germline values: CDR1 SQVTM, CDR2 ANQGSEA. The data stem from a study of human T cells and chemical hapten exposure. Findings and caveats of the study: DPC sensitization did not alter TCRs above 1 in 1000 frequency.

Time point here: pre-sensitization, week 0. Sample treatment: therapeutic diphenylcyclopropenone sensitization with weekly scalp DPC. Source: whole blood, taken in connection with sensitization to the hapten diphenylcyclopropenone (DPC). The receptor was derived from a woman between 50 and 59 years old with alopecia areata. Some clones in this sample may be carry-over from other donors' samples. This chain connects TRBV29-1 to TRBJ1-2; no firm D call. The CDR3 region is CSVAGLSYGYTF. CDR3 nucleotide sequence: TGCAGCGTCGCAGGACTTTCCTATGGCTACACCTTC.